Presented here are 10 T cell receptor beta chains from one specimen sequenced in a study of blood T cell repertoires in COVID-19. Data came from immunoSEQ multiplex PCR; TCRdb stores just in-frame clones and leaves some out. Counted here are approximately 100,000 clones, roughly 84% occurring once; the ten biggest clones make up 9.5% to 15%. Sequencing was performed on peripheral blood. These receptors all come from a human donor in a cohort sampled during active COVID-19.

The rearrangement uses TRBV19 and TRBJ1-5; 7 bases agree with TRBD1. The CDR3 length is 15 residues. V lost 7 bases, J lost 2 bases, and 8 bases stayed unmatched. Looked up from germline, CDR1 is LNHDA and CDR2 is SQIVND (reference sequence). CDR3 DNA: TGTGCCAGTAAAACAGACAGGGAGGGCAATCAGCCCCAGCATTTT. Its protein is CASKTDREGNQPQHF.

V usage is TRBV12-3 or TRBV12-4 and J usage is TRBJ2-5; D gene uncertain. This CDR3 is 12 amino acids long. V was pared by 4 bases and J by 4 bases, with 7 bases between. CDR3: CASSYFGETQYF. CDR3 bases: TGTGCCAGCAGTTACTTCGGAGAGACCCAGTACTTC.

The chain joins TRBV19 to TRBJ1-6; unclear D gene. The germline CDR1 and CDR2 sequences are LNHDA and SQIVND (reference sequence). This CDR3 contains 13 residues. V was clipped by 0 bases and J by 10 bases, with 7 bases between them. This CDR3 reads CASSIDRVSPLHF. The CDR3 DNA follows: TGTGCCAGTAGTATAGATCGAGTATCACCCCTCCACTTT. The whole variable domain, remainder taken from reference TRBV19 and TRBJ1-6, is DGGITQSPKYLFRKEGQNVTLSCEQNLNHDAMYWYRQDPGQGLRLIYYSQIVNDFQKGDIAEGYSVSREKKESFPLTVTSAQKNPTAFYLCASSIDRVSPLHFGNGTRLTVT.

V is TRBV2 and J is TRBJ2-2; 7 nucleotides match TRBD2. J gave up 6 bases and V 7 bases, and 5 bases lay outside the gene matches. CDR1 is SNHLY, CDR2 FYNNEI, per germline. The CDR3 extends over 13 amino acids. The CDR3: CASTSGGAGELFF. The CDR3 nucleotides read TGTGCCAGCACTTCTGGGGGGGCCGGGGAGCTGTTTTTT.

J is TRBJ1-5 and V is TRBV29-1; TRBD1 matches at 11 bases. The CDR3 is 13 residues long. With V trimmed by 4 bases and J by 9 bases, 5 bases remained unmatched. Germline assignment: CDR1 SQVTM and CDR2 ANQGSEA. The CDR3 nucleotides are TGCAGCGTTGCTGGGACAGGGGGTATGCCCCAGCATTTT. This gives the protein CSVAGTGGMPQHF. Filled out from reference TRBV29-1 and TRBJ1-5, the complete variable domain reads SAVISQKPSRDICQRGTSLTIQCQVDSQVTMMFWYRQQPGQSLTLIATANQGSEATYESGFVIDKFPISRPNLTFSTLTVSNMSPEDSSIYLCSVAGTGGMPQHFGDGTRLSIL.

This clone was recorded once. The chain uses TRBV5-6 and TRBJ1-2; D is perhaps TRBD1 (5 bases). The CDR3 spans 14 residues. V lost 0 bases and J 5 bases, leaving 11 bases between the germline ends. The germline V gene has CDR1 SGHDT and CDR2 YYEEEE. CDR3 protein: CASSLERGGYGYTF. CDR3 bases: TGTGCCAGCAGCTTGGAGCGGGGGGGTTATGGCTACACCTTC.

The genes are TRBV2 and TRBJ2-7; 7 positions agree with TRBD1. V lost 5 bases, J lost 7 bases, and 11 bases stayed unmatched. Germline V CDR1 and CDR2: SNHLY, FYNNEI. The CDR3 is 14 amino acids. CDR3 amino acids: CASSIQGRATEQYF. DNA of the CDR3: TGTGCCAGCAGTATACAGGGGCGGGCGACTGAGCAGTACTTC.

The chain joins TRBV9 to TRBJ2-5; the match to TRBD2 covers 9 bases. CDR1 SGDLS and CDR2 YYNGEE come from the germline V gene. After removal of 3 bases from V and 4 bases from J, the junction contained 10 bases not matched to a gene. The CDR3 extends over 16 amino acids. The CDR3 DNA is TGTGCCAGCAGCGGTGGGGCGGGAGGGAGTCGAGAGACCCAGTACTTC. Translation: CASSGGAGGSRETQYF.

The chain has TRBV6-5 and TRBJ1-5; possible D gene TRBD1, 5 bases. Germline values: CDR1 MNHEY, CDR2 SVGAGI. V gave up 6 bases and J gave up 0 bases, with 9 bases separating them. The CDR3 runs 14 residues. The chain's CDR3 is CASRDTFSNQPQHF. In DNA, the CDR3 is TGTGCCAGCAGGGACACGTTTAGCAATCAGCCCCAGCATTTT.

The chain combines TRBV5-5 with TRBJ2-3; possibly TRBD1 for D (6 bases). The CDR3 is 15 residues long. Germline V CDR1 and CDR2: SGHKS, YYEKEE (reference sequence). The V gene lost 4 bases and the J gene lost 1 base, with 13 bases spanning the gap. CDR3 DNA: TGTGCCAGCAGCGCCCGGGACACCGGCACAGATACGCAGTATTTT. As protein: CASSARDTGTDTQYF.